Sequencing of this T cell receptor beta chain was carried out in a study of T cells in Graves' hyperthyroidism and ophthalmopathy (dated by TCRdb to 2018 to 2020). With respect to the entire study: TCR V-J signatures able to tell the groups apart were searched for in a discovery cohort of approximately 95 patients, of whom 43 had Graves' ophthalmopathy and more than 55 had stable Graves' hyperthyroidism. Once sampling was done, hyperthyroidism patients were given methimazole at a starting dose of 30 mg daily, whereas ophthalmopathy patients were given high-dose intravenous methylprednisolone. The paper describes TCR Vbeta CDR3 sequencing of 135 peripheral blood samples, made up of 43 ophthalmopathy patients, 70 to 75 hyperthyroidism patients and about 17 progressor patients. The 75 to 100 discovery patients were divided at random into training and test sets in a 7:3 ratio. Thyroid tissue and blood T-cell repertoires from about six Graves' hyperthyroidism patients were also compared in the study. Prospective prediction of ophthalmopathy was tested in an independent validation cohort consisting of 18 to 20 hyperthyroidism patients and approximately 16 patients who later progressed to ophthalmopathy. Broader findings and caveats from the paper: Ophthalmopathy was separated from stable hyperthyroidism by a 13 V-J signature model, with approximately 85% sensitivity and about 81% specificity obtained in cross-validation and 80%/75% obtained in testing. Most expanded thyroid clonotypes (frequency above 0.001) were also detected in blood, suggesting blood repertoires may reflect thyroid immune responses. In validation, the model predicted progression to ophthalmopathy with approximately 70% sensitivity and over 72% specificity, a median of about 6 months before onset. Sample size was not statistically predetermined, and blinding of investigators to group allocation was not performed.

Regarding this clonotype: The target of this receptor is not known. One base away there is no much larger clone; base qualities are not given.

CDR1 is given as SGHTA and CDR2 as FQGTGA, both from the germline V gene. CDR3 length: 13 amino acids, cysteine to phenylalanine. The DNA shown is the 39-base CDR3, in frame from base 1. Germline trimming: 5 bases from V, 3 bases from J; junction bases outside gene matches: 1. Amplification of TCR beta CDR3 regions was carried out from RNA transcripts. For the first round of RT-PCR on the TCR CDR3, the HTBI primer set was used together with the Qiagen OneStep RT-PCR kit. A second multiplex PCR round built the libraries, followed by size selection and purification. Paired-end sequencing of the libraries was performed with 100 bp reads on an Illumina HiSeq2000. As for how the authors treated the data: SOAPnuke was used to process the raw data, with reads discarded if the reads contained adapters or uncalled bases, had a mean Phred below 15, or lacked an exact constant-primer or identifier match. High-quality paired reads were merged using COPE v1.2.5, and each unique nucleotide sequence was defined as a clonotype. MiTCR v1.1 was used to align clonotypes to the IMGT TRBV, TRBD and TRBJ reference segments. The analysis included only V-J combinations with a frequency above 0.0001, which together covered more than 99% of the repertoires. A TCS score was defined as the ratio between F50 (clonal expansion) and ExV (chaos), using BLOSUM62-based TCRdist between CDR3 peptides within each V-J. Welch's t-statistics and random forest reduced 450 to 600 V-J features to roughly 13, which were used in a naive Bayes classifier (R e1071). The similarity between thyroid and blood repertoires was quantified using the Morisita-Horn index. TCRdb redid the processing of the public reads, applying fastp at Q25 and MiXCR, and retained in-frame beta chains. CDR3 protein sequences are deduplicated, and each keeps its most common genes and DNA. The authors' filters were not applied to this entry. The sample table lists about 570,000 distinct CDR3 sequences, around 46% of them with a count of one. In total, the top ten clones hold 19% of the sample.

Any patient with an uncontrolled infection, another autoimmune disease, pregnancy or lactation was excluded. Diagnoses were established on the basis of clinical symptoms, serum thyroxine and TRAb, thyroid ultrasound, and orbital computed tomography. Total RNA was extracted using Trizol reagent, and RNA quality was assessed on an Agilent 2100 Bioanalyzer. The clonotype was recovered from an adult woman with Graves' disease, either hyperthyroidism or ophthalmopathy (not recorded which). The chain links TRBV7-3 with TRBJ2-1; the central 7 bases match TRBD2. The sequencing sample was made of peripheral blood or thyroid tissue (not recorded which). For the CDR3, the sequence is CASSRDYYNEQFF. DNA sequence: TGTGCCAGCAGCAGGGACTACTACAATGAGCAGTTCTTC.